This T cell receptor (beta chain) was observed in a study of T cells in Graves' hyperthyroidism and ophthalmopathy. Template material for amplifying TCR beta CDR3 regions consisted of RNA transcripts. TCR CDR3 regions were first amplified by RT-PCR with HTBI primers. TCRdb independently ran MiXCR on the multiplex PCR reads; one entry per CDR3 protein. The sample lists almost 600,000 distinct CDR3 sequences; around 14% were seen once. Lactation, pregnancy, other autoimmune disease or uncontrolled infection led to exclusion of patients. Whole-study results and caveats: Ophthalmopathy was predicted by the model a median of about six months ahead of onset.

This clonotype was seen many times. Its antigen is currently unknown. The receptor comes from a woman between 25 and 40 years old with Graves' hyperthyroidism that later progressed to Graves' ophthalmopathy. Sample: blood.

CDR3 in amino acids: CASSQERTSGLSTQYF. The CDR3 DNA is TGCGCCAGCAGCCAAGAGCGGACTAGCGGGCTAAGTACGCAGTATTTT. This chain uses TRBV4-3 with TRBJ2-3, with 11 bases matching TRBD2. CDR3 length: 16 residues. The germline V gene has CDR1 LGHNA and CDR2 YSLEER. V was pared by 0 bases and J by 8 bases, with 7 bases of the junction left unmatched.